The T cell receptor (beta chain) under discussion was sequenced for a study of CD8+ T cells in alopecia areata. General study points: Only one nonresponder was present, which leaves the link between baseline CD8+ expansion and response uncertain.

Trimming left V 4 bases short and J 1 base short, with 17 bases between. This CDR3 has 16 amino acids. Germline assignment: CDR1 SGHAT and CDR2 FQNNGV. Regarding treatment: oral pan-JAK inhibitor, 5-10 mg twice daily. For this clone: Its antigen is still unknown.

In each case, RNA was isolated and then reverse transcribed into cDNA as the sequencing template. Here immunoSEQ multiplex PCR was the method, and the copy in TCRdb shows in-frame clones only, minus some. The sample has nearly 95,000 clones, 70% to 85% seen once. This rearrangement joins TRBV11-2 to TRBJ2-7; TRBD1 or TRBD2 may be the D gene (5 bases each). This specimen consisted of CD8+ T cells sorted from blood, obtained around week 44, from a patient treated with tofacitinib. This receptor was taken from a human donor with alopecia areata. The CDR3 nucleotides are TGTGCCAGCAGCTCCCACCCACCGGGACGATCCTACGAGCAGTACTTC. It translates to CASSSHPPGRSYEQYF.